This section outlines one T cell receptor (beta chain) sequence together with its context. Its antigen remains unidentified. The sample is drawn from a study of cytomegalovirus exposure and HLA in healthy donors. Study-level points and caveats: There were under 200 TCR beta chains listed as cytomegalovirus-associated. Rare TCR sequences dominated, though some public TCRs recurred in many donors. The tendency of first-cohort TCR clusters to co-occur in the roughly 120 validation repertoires was identified by a subsequent analysis.

While the first cohort had several hundred subjects, the donors belonged to the separate validation cohort of about 120 subjects. The data were produced by immunoSEQ multiplex PCR, yet TCRdb's version contains in-frame clones alone and is incomplete. The sample holds about 120,000 clones, around 85% seen once. Germline CDR1 reads MDHEN; CDR2 reads SYDVKM. The V gene lost 6 bases and the J gene lost 5 bases, with 16 bases spanning the gap. The CDR3 has 14 residues. Sequencing used PBMCs. The chain couples TRBV28 to TRBJ2-5, with D perhaps TRBD2 (5 bases). The sequence derives from a young woman in good health and CMV-seronegative. The CDR3 DNA reads as TGTGCCAGCAGCTCAAACCTAGCCCCCGAGACCCAGTACTTC. Translation: CASSSNLAPETQYF.